The 25 T cell receptor beta chains below were found in one sample sequenced in a study of blood T cell repertoires in COVID-19 (dated by TCRdb to between 2020 and 2021). Library construction relied on the immunoSEQ multiplex PCR assay. TCRdb took over this immuneACCESS table, retaining in-frame rearrangements with V and J assigned. Such tables are incomplete; in checked studies, under half of the missing clones stem from an unresolved V gene, and the remainder is unexplained. This sample is represented by about 230,000 clones; approximately 80% of them were singletons. About 1.5% of the sample is taken by the ten largest. The sample consisted of peripheral blood. All receptors derive from a woman in her 40s who had recovered from COVID-19.

DNA for the CDR3: TGTGCCAGCAGTTACAGTCTTTGGACAGGACAGTATAGCACTGAAGCTTTCTTT. It yields the protein CASSYSLWTGQYSTEAFF. The rearrangement links TRBV6-2 or TRBV6-3 to TRBJ1-1, with 7 bases that match TRBD1. The germline CDR1 and CDR2 sequences are MNHEY and SVGEGT. The J segment lost 4 bases and the V segment lost 2 bases, leaving 16 bases of the junction unmatched. This CDR3 is built from 18 residues.

This clone was seen a single time. This chain joins TRBV6-2 or TRBV6-3 and TRBJ1-2; D is perhaps TRBD1 (6 bases). V lost 0 bases and J lost 4, with 15 bases in between. Germline V gene data show CDR1 as MNHEY and CDR2 as SVGEGT. CDR3 size: 16 residues. CDR3 protein: CASSYSPIDRSYGYTF. DNA for the CDR3: TGTGCCAGCAGTTACTCCCCTATTGACAGGAGCTATGGCTACACCTTC.

The chain has TRBV5-6 and TRBJ1-2, with D possibly TRBD1 on 5 matching bases. Germline CDR1 is SGHDT and CDR2 is YYEEEE. V was cut by 3 bases and J by 4 bases, with 16 bases left in between. This CDR3 contains 15 residues. The CDR3 DNA reads as TGTGCCAGCAGCTGGAGCGGGGTCGGGGCCTATGGCTACACCTTC. It is translated as CASSWSGVGAYGYTF.

This clone was detected only once. The identical CDR3 is also encoded by other nucleotide sequences in the sample. The rearrangement uses TRBV5-1 and TRBJ2-1; TRBD1 might be the D (7 bases). Trimming removed 4 bases at V and 3 bases at J, with 14 bases between. The CDR3 spans 15 residues. The germline CDR1 and CDR2 sequences are SGHRS and YFSETQ. CDR3 nucleotides: TGCGCCAGCAGCCTGGGGCAGGGGGGCTACAATGAGCAGTTCTTC. It translates to CASSLGQGGYNEQFF. The complete variable domain, with remaining parts taken from reference TRBV5-1 and TRBJ2-1, reads KAGVTQTPRYLIKTRGQQVTLSCSPISGHRSVSWYQQTPGQGLQFLFEYFSETQRNKGNFPGRFSGRQFSNSRSEMNVSTLELGDSALYLCASSLGQGGYNEQFFGPGTRLTVL.

The chain carries TRBV13 and TRBJ1-4; the match to TRBD1 covers 9 bases. The J segment lost 6 bases and the V segment lost 6 bases, leaving 5 bases of the junction unmatched. From germline, CDR1 is PRHDT and CDR2 FYEKMQ (reference sequence). The CDR3 spans 14 residues. The CDR3: CASRLQGADEKLFF. CDR3 sequence (DNA): TGTGCCAGCAGGTTACAGGGGGCGGATGAAAAACTGTTTTTT.

The genes are TRBV19 and TRBJ2-1; D remains unclear. This CDR3 comprises 13 residues. Germline values: CDR1 LNHDA, CDR2 SQIVND (reference sequence). The V end was cut by 4 bases, the J end by 5 bases, with 9 bases between. Written as DNA, the CDR3 is TGTGCCAGTAGTACGCTAGGTAACAATGAGCAGTTCTTC. Its translation is CASSTLGNNEQFF.

The chain recombines TRBV2 with TRBJ1-4, with a tentative D call TRBD1 (6 bases). The V end lost 3 bases, the J end lost 8 bases, and 13 bases lay between the germline ends. The CDR3 consists of 14 residues. Germline V CDR1 and CDR2: SNHLY, FYNNEI. Written as DNA, the CDR3 is TGTGCCAGCAGTGAGGAACAGGGCGGGGAAAAACTGTTTTTT. Its translation is CASSEEQGGEKLFF.

The V call is TRBV4-3, the J call TRBJ1-4; D remains ambiguous. This CDR3 spans 14 amino acids. Germline V gives CDR1 LGHNA, CDR2 YSLEER. The V and J ends lost 0 bases and 10 bases respectively, with 12 bases between them. In DNA, the CDR3 is TGCGCCAGCAGCCAAGATGCTGGGCGTTCAAAACTGTTTTTT. Translation gives CASSQDAGRSKLFF.

This chain connects TRBV20-1 to TRBJ2-3; 7 bases agree with TRBD1. CDR3 length: 18 amino acids. The junction had 18 bases not matched to a gene; V was cut back by 3 bases and J by 3 bases. Germline CDR1 DFQATT, CDR2 SNEGSKA (reference sequence). CDR3 nucleotides: TGCAGTGCTAGTCACCAGAATCCCGGGACAGCCTTTACAGATACGCAGTATTTT. Translation gives CSASHQNPGTAFTDTQYF.

V usage is TRBV6-5 and J usage is TRBJ1-4; 7 nucleotides match TRBD1. The V segment lost 7 bases and the J segment 4 bases; nucleotides outside the gene matches: 3. CDR1 is MNHEY, CDR2 SVGAGI, per germline. This CDR3 is built from 13 residues. The CDR3 DNA is TGTGCCAGCAACAGGGGCCTTAATGAAAAACTGTTTTTT. It yields the protein CASNRGLNEKLFF.

V usage is TRBV12-3 or TRBV12-4 and J usage is TRBJ1-6; D remains unclear. Trimming pared 6 bases from V and 10 bases from J, leaving 13 bases between. The CDR3 contains 13 residues. CDR3 sequence reads: CASSGGFGSPLHF. CDR3 in DNA: TGTGCCAGCAGCGGAGGGTTTGGGTCACCCCTCCACTTT.

This rearrangement joins TRBV2 to TRBJ2-7; D is ambiguous. V gave up 5 bases and J gave up 6 bases, with 17 bases separating them. Germline V gene lookup returns CDR1 SNHLY and CDR2 FYNNEI. The CDR3 has 14 amino acids. The CDR3 reads CASSTVLGALEQYF. The CDR3 bases are TGTGCCAGCAGTACGGTATTAGGAGCCCTCGAGCAGTACTTC.

In its sample, this clone was seen a few times. The chain links TRBV19 to TRBJ1-5, with D hard to call. The V end lost 5 bases, the J end lost 5 bases, and 10 bases lay between the germline ends. This CDR3 region has 13 residues. Looked up from germline, CDR1 is LNHDA and CDR2 is SQIVND (reference sequence). CDR3 coding DNA: TGTGCCAGTAGTCCCGGAGGAGATCAGCCCCAGCATTTT. Amino acids: CASSPGGDQPQHF.

The rearrangement uses TRBV5-1 and TRBJ2-1, with D hard to call. The CDR3 is 13 amino acids. Trimming took off 2 bases at V and 3 bases at J, with 6 bases between the two ends. Germline lookup yields CDR1 SGHRS and CDR2 YFSETQ. This CDR3 is CASSLNYYNEQFF. CDR3 coding DNA: TGCGCCAGCAGCTTAAACTACTACAATGAGCAGTTCTTC.

V gene TRBV5-6 combines with J gene TRBJ2-2; a weak D match, TRBD2 (6 bases). Germline-derived CDR1 and CDR2 are SGHDT and YYEEEE. V lost 1 base to trimming and J lost 5 bases, with 9 bases between them. The CDR3 has 14 residues. CDR3 loop: CASSLLGGTGELFF. For the CDR3, the DNA is TGTGCCAGCAGCTTGTTGGGGGGTACCGGGGAGCTGTTTTTT.

This chain connects TRBV10-3 to TRBJ1-2; perhaps TRBD1 as D (6 bases). The length of the CDR3 is 15 residues. V was shortened by 2 bases and J by 0 bases, with 10 bases between the two germline ends. Germline-derived CDR1 and CDR2 are ENHRY and SYGVKD. The DNA for the CDR3 is TGTGCCATCAGTGAGCGGACAGAAGCTAACTATGGCTACACCTTC. Translated: CAISERTEANYGYTF.

The rearrangement links TRBV28 to TRBJ2-1, with TRBD2 matching 13 bases. J gave up 10 bases and V 6 bases, and 9 bases lay outside the gene matches. Germline V gives CDR1 MDHEN, CDR2 SYDVKM. The CDR3 extends over 15 amino acids. The CDR3 sequence: CASRITSGGAGEQFF. The CDR3, as DNA: TGTGCCAGCAGAATAACTAGCGGGGGGGCAGGAGAGCAGTTCTTC.

The gene calls are TRBV2 and TRBJ2-3; 11 bases align to TRBD2. V dropped 6 bases and J dropped 4; count of bases not matched to a gene: 3. The CDR3 length is 14 residues. Germline values: CDR1 SNHLY, CDR2 FYNNEI. Here the CDR3 reads CASRTSGGADTQYF. The DNA of the CDR3 is TGTGCCAGCAGAACTAGCGGGGGCGCAGATACGCAGTATTTT.

The chain couples TRBV10-3 to TRBJ1-2; D not resolved. There are 15 residues in the CDR3. The V gene's germline CDR1 is ENHRY and CDR2 SYGVKD. Between the trimmed V and J ends, which lost 3 bases and 4 bases, there was a span of 15 bases. The CDR3 DNA is TGTGCCATCAGTGAAACTCAGGAACAACTCTATGGCTACACCTTC. The encoded protein is CAISETQEQLYGYTF.

For this clone: This same CDR3 is encoded by further DNA sequences in the sample. The chain couples TRBV5-4 to TRBJ1-2, with unresolved D. There are 13 residues in the CDR3. The V end lost 4 bases, the J end lost 2 bases, and 9 bases lay between the germline ends. Germline V gene sequence: CDR1 SGHNT, CDR2 YYREEE (reference sequence). In DNA form, the CDR3 reads TGTGCCAGCAGCCGTGGGGAGAACTATGGCTACACCTTC. Translation gives CASSRGENYGYTF.

This chain uses TRBV7-2 with TRBJ2-1; TRBD2 matches 10 bases. Per the germline V gene, CDR1 is SGHTA and CDR2 is FQGNSA. The length of the CDR3 is 14 residues. The V segment lost 3 bases and the J segment 8 bases; nucleotides outside the gene matches: 4. CDR3 amino acids: CASSFQRGGHEQFF. For the CDR3, the DNA is TGTGCCAGCAGCTTTCAGCGGGGGGGCCATGAGCAGTTCTTC.

V usage is TRBV11-2 and J usage is TRBJ1-4, with unresolved D. Germline CDR1 is SGHAT and CDR2 is FQNNGV. The CDR3 has 12 residues. With 3 bases removed from V and 10 bases from J, the gap between germline ends came to 9 bases. The CDR3 here is CASSFGSGKLFF. The CDR3 nucleotides are TGTGCCAGCAGCTTTGGATCGGGAAAACTGTTTTTT.

The V call is TRBV6-5, the J call TRBJ2-5, with D possibly matching TRBD1 (5 bases). Trimming cost V 2 bases and J 4 bases, with 14 bases left between them. In germline, CDR1 is MNHEY, CDR2 SVGAGI. The CDR3 length is 15 residues. As DNA, the CDR3 is TGTGCCAGCAGTTACGCACAGGTGTGGGGAGAGACCCAGTACTTC. Translation: CASSYAQVWGETQYF.

The chain has TRBV2 and TRBJ2-5; D is perhaps TRBD1 (5 bases). Per the germline V gene, CDR1 is SNHLY and CDR2 is FYNNEI. The CDR3 runs 13 residues. Trimming cost V 5 bases and J 1 base, with 8 bases left between them. The CDR3 DNA sequence: TGTGCCAGCAGTAGCGACAGCCAAGAGACCCAGTACTTC. Translation: CASSSDSQETQYF.

The chain combines TRBV5-1 with TRBJ2-3; a weak D match, TRBD2 (6 bases). Deletions cut 4 bases from V and 2 bases from J, with 17 bases between. The CDR3 has 16 residues. Germline V gives CDR1 SGHRS, CDR2 YFSETQ. The CDR3 coding sequence is TGCGCCAGCAGCCTGGGGCGGGACCTCCTCACAGATACGCAGTATTTT. Translating gives CASSLGRDLLTDTQYF.